A single sample gave rise to the 5 T cell receptor beta chains below, sequenced in a study of blood T cell repertoires in COVID-19. Profiled with immunoSEQ multiplex PCR; TCRdb holds only in-frame clones, not every one. The sample has 150,000 to 200,000 clones; about four fifths are singletons. Sequenced input: peripheral blood. The receptors stem from a human donor with acute or convalescent COVID-19. The donor label of this sample is uncertain.

In its sample, this clone was seen once. The V gene is TRBV12-3 or TRBV12-4, the J gene TRBJ2-4, with a weak D call TRBD2 (7 bases). The CDR3 is 12 amino acids. V lost 7 bases, J lost 12 bases, and 16 bases lay in between. CDR3 in DNA: TGTGCCAGCACCTTCCAAGGGGGGGCTCAGTACTTC. It yields the protein CASTFQGGAQYF.

The rearrangement uses TRBV19 and TRBJ1-4, with D possibly matching TRBD1 (5 bases). Trimming stripped 5 bases from V and 7 bases from J, with 17 bases between. This CDR3 contains 15 residues. Germline loops: CDR1 LNHDA, CDR2 SQIVND (reference sequence). The CDR3, as DNA: TGTGCCAGTAGTCCGCTCGGGGGGGTTAGTGAAAAACTGTTTTTT. This codes for CASSPLGGVSEKLFF.

The chain employs TRBV19 and TRBJ2-6; no clear D. The CDR3 has 16 residues. Germline values: CDR1 LNHDA, CDR2 SQIVND (reference sequence). V was shortened by 5 bases and J by 3 bases, with 14 bases between the two germline ends. As DNA, the CDR3 is TGTGCCAGTAGTCCCGGTAATAGTTTTGGGGCCAACGTCCTGACTTTC. This translates into CASSPGNSFGANVLTF.

The J gene is TRBJ2-2, the V gene TRBV28; D gene ambiguous. Trimming stripped 7 bases from V and 4 bases from J, with 13 bases between. The germline CDR1 and CDR2 sequences are MDHEN and SYDVKM. This CDR3 has 14 amino acids. The CDR3 loop reads CASTLARSTGELFF. CDR3 nucleotide sequence: TGTGCCAGCACCCTGGCACGGAGCACCGGGGAGCTGTTTTTT.

The chain recombines TRBV28 with TRBJ1-2, with TRBD1 matching over 7 bases. V lost 5 bases to trimming and J lost 4 bases; unmatched junction nucleotides: 4. Germline V lookup: CDR1 MDHEN, CDR2 SYDVKM. The CDR3 is made up of 13 amino acids. The CDR3 nucleotides read TGTGCCAGCAGTCTGAAGGGGGCCTATGGCTACACCTTC. Its protein is CASSLKGAYGYTF.